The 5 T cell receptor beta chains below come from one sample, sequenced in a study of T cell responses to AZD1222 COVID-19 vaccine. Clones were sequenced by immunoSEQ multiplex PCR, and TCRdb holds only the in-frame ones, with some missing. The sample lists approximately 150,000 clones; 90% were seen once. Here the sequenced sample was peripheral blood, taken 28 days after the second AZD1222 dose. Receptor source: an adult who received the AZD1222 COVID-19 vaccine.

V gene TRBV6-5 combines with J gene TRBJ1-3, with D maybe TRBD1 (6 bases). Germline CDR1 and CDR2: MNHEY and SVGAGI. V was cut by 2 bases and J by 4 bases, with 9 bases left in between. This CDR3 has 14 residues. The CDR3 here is CASSYGGQGNTIYF. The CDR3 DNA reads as TGTGCCAGCAGTTACGGGGGGCAAGGAAACACCATATATTTT.

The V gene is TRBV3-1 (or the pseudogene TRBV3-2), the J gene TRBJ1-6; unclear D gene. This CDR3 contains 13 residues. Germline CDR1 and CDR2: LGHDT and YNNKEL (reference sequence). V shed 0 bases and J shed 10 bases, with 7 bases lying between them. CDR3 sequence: CASSQDERSPLHF. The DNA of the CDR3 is TGTGCCAGCAGCCAAGATGAACGCTCACCCCTCCACTTT.

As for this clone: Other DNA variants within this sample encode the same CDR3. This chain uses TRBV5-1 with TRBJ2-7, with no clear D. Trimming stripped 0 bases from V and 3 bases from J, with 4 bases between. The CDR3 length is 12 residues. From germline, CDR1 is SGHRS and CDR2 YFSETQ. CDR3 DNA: TGCGCCAGCAGCTTGGACGGCTACGAGCAGTACTTC. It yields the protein CASSLDGYEQYF.

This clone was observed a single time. CDR3 DNA sequence: TGTGCCACCAGTGTGGACCCCCCGATAGGACAGGGGGCGGGTGGCTACACCTTC. The encoded protein is CATSVDPPIGQGAGGYTF. The chain has TRBV24-1 and TRBJ1-2, with 11 bases lining up with TRBD1. The length of the CDR3 is 18 residues. The junction had 17 bases not matched to a gene; V was cut back by 5 bases and J by 7 bases. Germline loops: CDR1 KGHDR, CDR2 SFDVKD.

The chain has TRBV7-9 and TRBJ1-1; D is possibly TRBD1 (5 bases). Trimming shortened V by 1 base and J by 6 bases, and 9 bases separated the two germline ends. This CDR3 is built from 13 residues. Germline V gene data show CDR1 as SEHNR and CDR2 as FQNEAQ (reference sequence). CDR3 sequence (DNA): TGTGCCAGCAGCTTAGGACAGTACCCTGAAGCTTTCTTT. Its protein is CASSLGQYPEAFF.